Listed below are T cell receptor beta chains from one sample, sequenced in a study of T cells in Graves' hyperthyroidism and ophthalmopathy. TCRdb redid the calling of the multiplex PCR reads with MiXCR, one entry per CDR3 protein. The table lists around 450,000 distinct CDR3 sequences, 15% to 19% of them singletons. The material sequenced was blood. These receptors came from a woman in her late teens or twenties with Graves' hyperthyroidism. Both conserved end residues are part of each CDR3.

J: TRBJ1-1
V: TRBV3-1
CDR3: CASSQGSGGNTEAFF

J: TRBJ1-1
V: TRBV11-2
CDR3: CASSLWQPNTEAFF

J: TRBJ1-2
V: TRBV19
CDR3: CATQYVTYGYTF

J: TRBJ1-5
V: TRBV15
CDR3: CATSSGQGIQPQHF

J: TRBJ1-3
V: TRBV10-2
CDR3: CASSEGPGGSGNTIYF

J: TRBJ2-1
V: TRBV30
CDR3: CAWSVNQGNEQFF

J: TRBJ2-2
V: TRBV9
CDR3: CASSAGDFTGELFF

J: TRBJ2-1
V: TRBV6-9
CDR3: CASTPWGDGNEQFF

J: TRBJ2-4
V: TRBV30
CDR3: CAWSATDLGLAKNIQYF

J: TRBJ1-2
V: TRBV11-2
CDR3: CASSAGQGVLHTF

J: TRBJ2-2
V: TRBV27
CDR3: CASSLVSENTGELFF

J: TRBJ2-7
V: TRBV18
CDR3: CASSPNPSPYEQYF

J: TRBJ2-5
V: TRBV7-9
CDR3: CASSRGGGTSAPFFETQYF

J: TRBJ2-3
V: TRBV7-3
CDR3: CASNLKASGGADTQYF

J: TRBJ2-5
V: TRBV3-1
CDR3: CATRISGGVTQETQYF

J: TRBJ2-7
V: TRBV3-1
CDR3: CASSPQVAGRYEQYF

J: TRBJ1-2
V: TRBV28
CDR3: CASSLTYRGGYTF

J: TRBJ2-1
V: TRBV3-1
CDR3: CASSPNRGDNEQFF

J: TRBJ1-5
V: TRBV18
CDR3: CASSPPDLGSNQPQHF

J: TRBJ1-3
V: TRBV5-1
CDR3: CASSTWDKISGNTIYF

J: TRBJ1-1
V: TRBV6-5
CDR3: CASSYGLESGEAFF

J: TRBJ2-2
V: TRBV7-9
CDR3: CASSPRDGYTGELFF

J: TRBJ2-1
V: TRBV12-5
CDR3: CASGPNGLATPDEQFF

J: TRBJ2-3
V: TRBV24-1
CDR3: CATSDFGRGPDTQYF